This is a list of T cell receptor beta chains from one sample in a study of vaccination effects on CD4 cells after COVID-19. TCRdb's table, derived via immunoSEQ multiplex PCR, lists solely in-frame clones and lacks some. The table records some 28,000 clones, around 75% of them present only once. The antigens these receptors bind are not known. The sample here was CD4+ T cells from PBMCs cultured with SARS-CoV-2 spike peptides, taken before COVID-19 vaccination. These receptors came from a human donor who received a COVID-19 vaccine. Both conserved end residues are part of each CDR3. A D gene is named only where the DNA matches it firmly. Clone sizes are given selectively: once, few, many, or a class where the clone is expanded.

v_call	d_call	j_call	clone_size	cdr3_length	cdr3_aa	cdr3_nt
TRBV11-2	TRBD2	TRBJ2-3	-	16	CASSPSGAGAPDTQYF	TGTGCCAGCAGCCCCAGCGGGGCGGGAGCCCCAGATACGCAGTATTTT
TRBV4-2	-	TRBJ2-1	few	13	CASSPRGGDEQFF	TGTGCCAGCAGCCCCAGAGGCGGGGATGAGCAGTTCTTC
TRBV18	-	TRBJ2-6	-	19	CASSPPIGGGDSGANVLTF	TGTGCCAGCTCACCACCGATAGGGGGAGGGGACTCTGGGGCCAACGTCCTGACTTTC
TRBV19	-	TRBJ1-1	-	13	CASNRGADTEAFF	TGTGCCAGTAACAGAGGGGCGGACACTGAAGCTTTCTTT
TRBV7-8	-	TRBJ1-2	once	15	CASSLAGGGGYGYTF	TGTGCCAGCAGCTTAGCGGGGGGAGGAGGCTATGGCTACACCTTC
TRBV3-1/TRBV3-2	-	TRBJ1-1	few	14	CASCGRAKNTEAFF	TGTGCCAGCTGTGGTAGGGCCAAAAACACTGAAGCTTTCTTT
TRBV28	TRBD1	TRBJ1-2	-	14	CASSRRTGGRGYTF	TGTGCCAGCAGCCGTAGGACAGGGGGCCGTGGCTACACCTTC
TRBV28	-	TRBJ2-5	-	15	CASSLPIVSGETQYF	TGTGCCAGCAGTTTGCCTATAGTTTCGGGAGAGACCCAGTACTTC
TRBV11-3	TRBD2	TRBJ2-1	-	16	CASSLGGSGRIDEQFF	TGTGCCAGCAGCTTAGGGGGTAGCGGGAGAATTGATGAGCAGTTCTTC
TRBV20-1	-	TRBJ2-7	-	11	CSANQGNEQYF	TGCAGTGCTAATCAAGGAAACGAGCAGTACTTC
TRBV5-5	-	TRBJ1-4	-	14	CASSRGPGGEKLFF	TGTGCCAGCAGCCGCGGACCCGGGGGTGAAAAACTGTTTTTT
TRBV27	-	TRBJ2-1	-	12	CASRRTYNEQFF	TGTGCCAGCCGCCGGACCTACAATGAGCAGTTCTTC
TRBV7-2	TRBD2	TRBJ2-7	once	16	CASSKQGAGGPYEQYF	TGTGCCAGCAGCAAGCAAGGGGCGGGAGGGCCTTACGAGCAGTACTTC
TRBV10-3	-	TRBJ1-1	-	15	CAISESEGRGTEAFF	TGTGCCATCAGTGAGTCGGAAGGGAGGGGCACTGAAGCTTTCTTT
TRBV28	TRBD1	TRBJ2-5	-	17	CASSREAYRGQGETQYF	TGTGCCAGCAGTAGGGAGGCGTACAGGGGGCAGGGAGAGACCCAGTACTTC
TRBV30	-	TRBJ1-2	-	15	CAWSNAEPTNYGYTF	TGTGCCTGGAGTAATGCAGAACCCACTAACTATGGCTACACCTTC
TRBV3-1/TRBV3-2	-	TRBJ2-7	-	17	CASSQALATVHTYEQYF	TGTGCCAGCAGCCAAGCACTAGCTACGGTCCATACCTACGAGCAGTACTTC
TRBV6-5	-	TRBJ2-5	once	15	CASTRGRGAQETQYF	TGTGCCAGCACCAGAGGACGGGGGGCACAAGAGACCCAGTACTTC
TRBV7-9	TRBD2	TRBJ2-5	-	13	CASSTVAGTTQYF	TGTGCCAGCAGCACCGTAGCGGGTACAACCCAGTACTTC
TRBV7-9	-	TRBJ1-6	few	14	CASSIEQYNSPLHF	TGTGCCAGCAGCATTGAGCAGTATAATTCACCCCTCCACTTT
TRBV28	-	TRBJ2-1	-	12	CASSPLKNEQFF	TGTGCCAGCAGCCCTTTAAAGAATGAGCAGTTCTTC
TRBV19	TRBD1	TRBJ2-6	-	18	CASSITGTGFGGANVLTF	TGTGCCAGTAGTATAACCGGGACAGGGTTCGGTGGGGCCAACGTCCTGACTTTC
TRBV7-6	-	TRBJ2-7	-	15	CASRAGVLVSYEQYF	TGTGCCAGCAGGGCCGGAGTGTTGGTCTCCTACGAGCAGTACTTC
TRBV4-1	-	TRBJ2-7	-	16	CASSQGLRGLTYEQYF	TGCGCCAGCAGCCAAGGGTTACGGGGCCTCACCTACGAGCAGTACTTC
TRBV21-1	-	TRBJ1-5	-	14	CASSKEGLGWPQHF	TGTGCCAGCAGCAAGGAGGGCCTTGGGTGGCCCCAGCATTTT
TRBV5-1	TRBD1	TRBJ1-2	-	15	CASSVGTAKSYGYTF	TGCGCCAGCTCTGTAGGGACAGCGAAAAGCTATGGCTACACCTTC
TRBV18	-	TRBJ2-6	-	13	CASSPSGANVLTF	TGTGCCAGCTCGCCGTCTGGGGCCAACGTCCTGACTTTC
TRBV9	-	TRBJ2-1	-	13	CASSVASVNEQFF	TGTGCCAGCAGCGTAGCCTCGGTCAATGAGCAGTTCTTC
TRBV3-1/TRBV3-2	-	TRBJ1-1	-	15	CASSQDAGPNTEAFF	TGTGCCAGCAGCCAAGATGCCGGCCCGAACACTGAAGCTTTCTTT
TRBV7-2	-	TRBJ2-3	-	16	CASSLNPGLSTDTQYF	TGTGCCAGCAGCCTTAACCCAGGACTCAGCACAGATACGCAGTATTTT
TRBV5-1	-	TRBJ2-1	-	15	CASSLDGSNYNEQFF	TGCGCCAGCAGCTTGGACGGGAGTAACTACAATGAGCAGTTCTTC
TRBV6-5	-	TRBJ2-5	-	15	CASSYSWTAQETQYF	TGTGCCAGCAGTTACTCGTGGACAGCACAAGAGACCCAGTACTTC
TRBV11-2	-	TRBJ2-1	-	17	CASSLWVTGGSYNEQFF	TGTGCCAGCAGCTTATGGGTCACAGGCGGATCCTACAATGAGCAGTTCTTC
TRBV5-1	-	TRBJ1-5	-	16	CASSLAEGGPDQPQHF	TGCGCCAGCAGCTTGGCGGAAGGGGGACCCGATCAGCCCCAGCATTTT
TRBV4-2	TRBD1	TRBJ1-2	-	15	CASSQPGQGMRGYTF	TGTGCCAGCAGCCAACCCGGACAGGGGATGAGGGGCTACACCTTC
TRBV28	-	TRBJ2-7	once	14	CASTQSGAPYEQYF	TGTGCCAGCACCCAATCGGGTGCTCCCTACGAGCAGTACTTC
TRBV18	-	TRBJ2-7	-	13	CASSPGTSYEQYF	TGTGCCAGCTCACCAGGGACCTCCTACGAGCAGTACTTC
TRBV2	-	TRBJ1-4	-	11	CASNPGEKLFF	TGTGCCAGCAATCCTGGGGAAAAACTGTTTTTT
TRBV7-2	-	TRBJ1-5	once	15	CASSSRGSPNQPQHF	TGTGCCAGCAGTTCCCGGGGCAGCCCCAATCAGCCCCAGCATTTT
TRBV5-1	-	TRBJ2-1	-	14	CASSLGAVDNEQFF	TGCGCCAGCAGCTTGGGAGCTGTAGACAATGAGCAGTTCTTC
TRBV27	-	TRBJ2-6	-	13	CASSLSGANVLTF	TGTGCCAGCAGTTTGAGTGGGGCCAACGTCCTGACTTTC
TRBV18	-	TRBJ2-7	-	14	CASSPDRFSYEQYF	TGTGCCAGCTCACCGGACAGATTCTCCTACGAGCAGTACTTC
TRBV20-1	-	TRBJ1-1	-	8	CSAPEAFF	TGCAGTGCTCCTGAAGCTTTCTTT
TRBV5-1	-	TRBJ2-2	-	14	CASSPGQNTGELFF	TGCGCCAGCAGCCCTGGACAGAACACCGGGGAGCTGTTTTTT
TRBV4-2	-	TRBJ2-1	-	14	CASSRETGQNEQFF	TGTGCCAGCAGCCGTGAAACAGGACAGAATGAGCAGTTCTTC
TRBV2	TRBD2	TRBJ2-1	-	15	CASSLAGGRYNEQFF	TGTGCCAGCAGTCTAGCGGGAGGGCGGTACAATGAGCAGTTCTTC
TRBV24-1	-	TRBJ1-2	few	15	CATSDLEEGRDGYTF	TGTGCCACCAGTGACTTGGAGGAGGGACGGGATGGCTACACCTTC
TRBV6-2/TRBV6-3	TRBD1	TRBJ1-5	-	16	CASSYDRGRGNQPQHF	TGTGCCAGCAGTTACGACAGGGGGCGAGGCAATCAGCCCCAGCATTTT
TRBV9	-	TRBJ2-2	-	14	CASRYDTHTGELFF	TGTGCCAGCAGGTACGACACCCACACCGGGGAGCTGTTTTTT
TRBV14	-	TRBJ1-3	-	17	CASSHGKGGNSGNTIYF	TGTGCCAGCAGCCACGGAAAAGGGGGGAACTCTGGAAACACCATATATTTT
TRBV5-1	TRBD2	TRBJ2-1	-	15	CASSSTSGILHEQFF	TGCGCCAGCAGCTCGACTAGCGGGATACTGCATGAGCAGTTCTTC
TRBV2	-	TRBJ1-4	-	17	CASSEDQGLLTNEKLFF	TGTGCCAGCAGTGAAGATCAGGGGCTTCTAACTAATGAAAAACTGTTTTTT
TRBV6-1	-	TRBJ2-5	once	12	CASRGQEETQYF	TGTGCCAGCAGGGGTCAAGAGGAGACCCAGTACTTC
TRBV6-4	-	TRBJ1-2	-	12	CASSAPVGSGPF	TGTGCCAGCAGTGCCCCGGTGGGTTCCGGCCCTTTC
TRBV5-1	-	TRBJ2-1	few	15	CASSLAPSSYNEQFF	TGCGCCAGCAGCTTGGCCCCCAGCTCCTACAATGAGCAGTTCTTC
TRBV7-2	-	TRBJ2-1	-	15	CASVPPGTLRSEQFF	TGTGCCAGCGTCCCCCCGGGGACCCTTCGGAGTGAGCAGTTCTTC